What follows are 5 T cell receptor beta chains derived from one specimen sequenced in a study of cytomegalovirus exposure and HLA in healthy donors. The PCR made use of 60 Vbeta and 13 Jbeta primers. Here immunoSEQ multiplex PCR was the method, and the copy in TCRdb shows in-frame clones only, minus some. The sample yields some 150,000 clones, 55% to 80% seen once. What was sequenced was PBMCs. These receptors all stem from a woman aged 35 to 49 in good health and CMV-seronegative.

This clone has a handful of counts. The CDR3: CASSFNQQGSFYNEQFF. CDR3 in DNA: TGCGCCAGCAGCTTCAATCAACAGGGCTCCTTCTACAATGAGCAGTTCTTC. The chain uses TRBV5-1 and TRBJ2-1, with TRBD1 as a possible D gene (6 bases). The CDR3 sequence is 17 residues long. V lost 2 bases and J lost 3, with 18 bases in between. CDR1 is SGHRS and CDR2 is YFSETQ in the germline V gene.

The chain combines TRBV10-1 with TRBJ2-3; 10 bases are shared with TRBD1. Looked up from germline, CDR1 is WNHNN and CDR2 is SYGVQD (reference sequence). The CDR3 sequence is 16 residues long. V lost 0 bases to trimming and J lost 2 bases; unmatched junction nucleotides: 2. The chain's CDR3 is CASSESGTGATDTQYF. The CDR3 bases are TGCGCCAGCAGTGAGTCGGGGACAGGGGCCACAGATACGCAGTATTTT.

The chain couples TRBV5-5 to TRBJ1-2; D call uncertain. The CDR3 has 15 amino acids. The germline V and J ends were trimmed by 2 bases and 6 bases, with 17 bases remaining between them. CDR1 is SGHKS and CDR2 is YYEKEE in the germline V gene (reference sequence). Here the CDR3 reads CASSFRGISYDGYTF. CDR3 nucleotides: TGTGCCAGCAGCTTCCGGGGTATCAGTTACGATGGCTACACCTTC. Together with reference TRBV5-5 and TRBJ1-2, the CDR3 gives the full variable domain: DAGVTQSPTHLIKTRGQQVTLRCSPISGHKSVSWYQQVLGQGPQFIFQYYEKEERGRGNFPDRFSARQFPNYSSELNVNALLLGDSALYLCASSFRGISYDGYTFGSGTRLTVV.

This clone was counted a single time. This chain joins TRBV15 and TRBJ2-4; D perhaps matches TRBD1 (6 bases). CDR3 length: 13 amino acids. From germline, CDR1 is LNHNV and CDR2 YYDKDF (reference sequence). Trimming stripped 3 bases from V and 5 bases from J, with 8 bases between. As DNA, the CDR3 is TGTGCCACCAGCAGGAACAGGGAAAACATTCAGTACTTC. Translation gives CATSRNRENIQYF.

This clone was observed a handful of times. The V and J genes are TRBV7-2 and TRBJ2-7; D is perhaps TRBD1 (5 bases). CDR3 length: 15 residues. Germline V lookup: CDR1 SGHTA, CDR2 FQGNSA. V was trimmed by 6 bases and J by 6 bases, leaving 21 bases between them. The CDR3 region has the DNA TGTGCCAGCAGTTTTATTAGGGGTAGTCCTCCCGAGCAGTACTTC. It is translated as CASSFIRGSPPEQYF.